The source of this T cell receptor beta chain is a study of blood T cells in healthy people across ages. Study results and limitations: The long-lived group displayed more naive CD4+ cells, plus higher diversity, than the aged donors did. In the absence of known donor CMV status, changes in expanded clonotypes were possibly confounded.

Each sample provided at least 5.5 micrograms of extracted total RNA. With a J-beta primer mix and a sample-barcoded 5' primer, a second PCR ran 7 to 11 cycles. Each single sample gave us at least 3 million CDR3-containing paired-end reads. TCRdb re-derived calls from the 5' RACE reads in MiXCR, one entry per CDR3 protein. The sample shows over 1.5 million distinct CDR3 sequences, around 50% of them seen only once. V was shortened by 7 bases and J by 0 bases, with 7 bases between the two germline ends. This CDR3 has 13 amino acids. CDR1 and CDR2 from the germline V gene are SQVTM and ANQGSEA. This clonotype appeared a few times. Its antigen is unknown.

The sequence was collected from a woman in her 40s in good health. Sequenced sample: blood. The chain employs TRBV29-1 and TRBJ2-6; D unresolved. The CDR3: CSAWDSGANVLTF. The CDR3 DNA sequence: TGCAGCGCCTGGGACTCTGGGGCCAACGTCCTGACTTTC.